A single sample is the source of the 9 T cell receptor beta chains below, sequenced in a study of tumor-infiltrating lymphocytes in primary liver carcinoma. Using a constant-region primer together with ProtoScript II reverse transcriptase, TCR beta cDNA was made from roughly 540 ng of total RNA. Each TCR beta library was derived from three nested multiplex PCR rounds that employed slightly modified ARM-PCR. TRBV1-TRBV30 forward and Cbeta reverse primers drove the first two roughly 10-cycle rounds. A single record per CDR3 protein comes from TCRdb applying MiXCR to the multiplex PCR reads. The repertoire includes 310,000 or so distinct CDR3 sequences, less than 75% of them detected once, and 5% to 6.5% sits in the top ten. Unsorted whole blood supplied the RNA, and germline DNA was extracted too. Source material: peripheral blood. The receptors stem from a man between 35 and 55 years old with primary liver carcinoma and hepatitis B virus infection.

This clonotype showed up just once. The chain links TRBV11-2 to TRBJ2-1; 8 bases fit TRBD2. Germline V gene sequence: CDR1 SGHAT, CDR2 FQNNGV. J was trimmed by 9 bases and V by 6 bases; bases with no gene match: 10. The CDR3 spans 14 residues. CDR3 in amino acids: CASRLGTRPGEQFF. CDR3 nucleotide sequence: TGTGCCAGCAGATTGGGGACTAGGCCCGGTGAGCAGTTCTTC.

This clonotype was observed many times. The rearrangement uses TRBV12-3 or TRBV12-4 and TRBJ1-1; D remains unclear. This CDR3 has 12 residues. V lost 5 bases and J 7 bases, leaving 11 bases between the germline ends. CDR3 sequence (DNA): TGTGCCAGCAGTAAAGAGACATTTGAAGCTTTCTTT. The encoded protein is CASSKETFEAFF.

The chain uses TRBV28 and TRBJ2-1; tentatively, D is TRBD1 (6 bases). The germline CDR1 and CDR2 sequences are MDHEN and SYDVKM. This CDR3 contains 13 residues. Between the trimmed V and J ends, which lost 4 bases and 9 bases, there was a span of 13 bases. The CDR3 DNA follows: TGTGCCAGCAGTTCCACAGGGCCACCTGAGCAGTTCTTC. Translation gives CASSSTGPPEQFF.

This clonotype was recorded at least ten times. The chain uses TRBV4-1 and TRBJ2-6; D possibly matches TRBD1 or TRBD2 (6 bases each). This CDR3 has 16 amino acids. Trimming pared 0 bases from V and 4 bases from J, leaving 10 bases between. CDR1 is MGHRA, CDR2 YSYEKL, per germline. The CDR3 DNA is TGCGCCAGCAGCCAAGATTGGGGGGCCGGGGCCAACGTCCTGACTTTC. It translates to CASSQDWGAGANVLTF.

This clonotype was counted at least ten times. V and J are TRBV4-1 and TRBJ1-1; no definite D call. From germline, CDR1 is MGHRA and CDR2 YSYEKL. Between the trimmed V and J ends, which lost 1 base and 1 base, there was a span of 10 bases. The CDR3 sequence is 15 residues long. Here the CDR3 DNA reads TGCGCCAGCAGCCAAGTGACTACAACGAACACTGAAGCTTTCTTT. Translating gives CASSQVTTTNTEAFF.

This clonotype was found many times. The rearrangement joins TRBV29-1 to TRBJ2-2; no firm D call. V was clipped by 6 bases and J by 5 bases, with 10 bases between them. This CDR3 has 12 residues. The germline V gene encodes CDR1 SQVTM and CDR2 ANQGSEA. The CDR3 sequence is CSVHLDTGELFF. DNA of the CDR3: TGCAGCGTCCATCTAGATACCGGGGAGCTGTTTTTT.

This clonotype was recorded at least ten times. This chain joins TRBV5-6 and TRBJ2-1; TRBD1 agrees at 9 bases. This CDR3 spans 15 amino acids. CDR1 is SGHDT, CDR2 YYEEEE, per germline. V gave up 0 bases and J gave up 4 bases; unmatched junction bases: 2. CDR3 protein: CASSLDGQGYNEQFF. For the CDR3, the DNA is TGTGCCAGCAGCTTGGATGGACAGGGGTACAATGAGCAGTTCTTC.

As regards this clonotype: Germline and junction disagree at one end, which may indicate a read error. This chain connects TRBV12-3 or TRBV12-4 to TRBJ1-5; D unclear. This CDR3 comprises 14 residues. CDR3: CASRPSRQNQSQHF. CDR3 DNA sequence: TGTGCCAGCAGGCCCTCCCGGCAAAATCAGTCCCAGCATTTT.

The table lists this clonotype with many counts. This rearrangement joins TRBV6-5 to TRBJ1-1, with a possible D match to TRBD1 (6 bases). From germline, CDR1 is MNHEY and CDR2 SVGAGI. The CDR3 is 16 amino acids. V lost 5 bases and J lost 2, with 18 bases in between. The CDR3 DNA sequence: TGTGCCAGCAGTCCAAACAGGGACATGGGAAACACTGAAGCTTTCTTT. This encodes CASSPNRDMGNTEAFF.